This TCR beta chain is from a study of beta chain features in type 1 diabetes. Notes on the study in general: PCR may have favored shorter templates equally in patients and controls. All four CD4+ subsets from Type 1 diabetes patients carried moderately but significantly shorter TCRB CDR3s. Lower insertion and higher deletion counts appeared at VDJ junctions in type 1 diabetes patients.

On this clone: Its cognate antigen is unknown.

The entirety of the isolated RNA underwent reverse transcription, so expressed TCRB transcripts were sequenced. Sequenced by immunoSEQ multiplex PCR; TCRdb stores in-frame clones only, minus some. The profile shows roughly 260,000 clones, over 20% of them singletons. CDR3 length: 14 amino acids. Trimming left V 5 bases short and J 2 bases short, with 12 bases between. Germline V gives CDR1 SGHTA, CDR2 FQGTGA. Donors contributed one heparinised blood draw apiece, averaging about 116 mL. By way of CD45RO/CCR7/CD25/CD127/CD95/CD27, the CD4+ regulatory, stem cell-like memory, central memory and naive cells were sorted.

The specimen was naive CD4+ T cells from blood. The clonotype comes from a woman aged 35 to 49 with type 1 diabetes. The chain couples TRBV7-3 to TRBJ2-5; D possibly corresponds to TRBD1 (5 bases). This chain's CDR3 is CASSPRQRQETQYF. Written as DNA, the CDR3 is TGTGCCAGCAGCCCCCGACAGAGGCAAGAGACCCAGTACTTC.